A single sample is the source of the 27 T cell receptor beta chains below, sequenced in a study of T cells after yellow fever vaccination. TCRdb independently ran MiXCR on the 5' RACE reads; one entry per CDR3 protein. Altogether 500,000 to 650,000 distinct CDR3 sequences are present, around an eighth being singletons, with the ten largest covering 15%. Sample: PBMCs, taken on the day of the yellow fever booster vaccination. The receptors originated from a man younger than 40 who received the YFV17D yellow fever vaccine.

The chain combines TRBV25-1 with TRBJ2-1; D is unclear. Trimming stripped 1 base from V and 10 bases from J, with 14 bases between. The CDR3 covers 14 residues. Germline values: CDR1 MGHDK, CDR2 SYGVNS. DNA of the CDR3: TGTGCCAGCAGTGAATCGGTTCGTGGCGTAGAGCAGTTCTTC. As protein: CASSESVRGVEQFF.

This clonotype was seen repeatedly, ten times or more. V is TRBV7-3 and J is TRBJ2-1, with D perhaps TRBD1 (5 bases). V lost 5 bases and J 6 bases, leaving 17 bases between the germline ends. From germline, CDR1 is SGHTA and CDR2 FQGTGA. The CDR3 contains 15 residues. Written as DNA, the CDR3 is TGTGCCAGCAGCCCACAAGGACAATTAGGCAATGAGCAGTTCTTC. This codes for CASSPQGQLGNEQFF.

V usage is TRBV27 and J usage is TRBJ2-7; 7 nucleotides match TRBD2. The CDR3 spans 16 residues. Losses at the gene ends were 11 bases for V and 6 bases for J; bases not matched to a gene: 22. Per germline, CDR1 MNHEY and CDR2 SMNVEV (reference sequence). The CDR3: CAGCRESGRERGEQYF. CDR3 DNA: TGTGCCGGCTGTCGAGAATCTGGGCGGGAGCGGGGCGAGCAGTACTTC.

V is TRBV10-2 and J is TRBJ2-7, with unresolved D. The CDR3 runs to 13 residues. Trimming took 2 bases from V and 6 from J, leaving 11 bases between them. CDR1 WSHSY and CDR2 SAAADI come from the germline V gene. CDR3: CASSEEAPGEQYF. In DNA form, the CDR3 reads TGCGCCAGCAGTGAGGAGGCCCCCGGCGAGCAGTACTTC.

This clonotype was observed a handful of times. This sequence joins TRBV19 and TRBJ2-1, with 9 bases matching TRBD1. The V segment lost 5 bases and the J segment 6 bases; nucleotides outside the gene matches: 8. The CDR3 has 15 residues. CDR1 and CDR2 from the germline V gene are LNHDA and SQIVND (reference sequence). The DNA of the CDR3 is TGTGCCAGTAGTCACAGGGGGCGCCTGGTCAATGAGCAGTTCTTC. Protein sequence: CASSHRGRLVNEQFF.

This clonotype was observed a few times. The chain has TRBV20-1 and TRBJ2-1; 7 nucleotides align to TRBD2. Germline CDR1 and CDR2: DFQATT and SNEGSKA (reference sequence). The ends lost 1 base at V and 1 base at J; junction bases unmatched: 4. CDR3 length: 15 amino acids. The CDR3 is CSARGPAGSYNEQFF. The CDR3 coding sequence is TGCAGTGCTAGAGGTCCAGCGGGATCCTACAATGAGCAGTTCTTC.

CDR3 DNA: TGTGCCAGCAGCCAAGATGTGGCAGGAAGGATGGTAAAAGCTTTCTTT. As protein: CASSQDVAGRMVKAFF. The rearrangement joins TRBV4-2 to TRBJ1-1; D remains ambiguous. The CDR3 is 16 residues long. Germline CDR1 LGHNA, CDR2 YNFKEQ. Trimming left V 0 bases short and J 9 bases short, with 20 bases between.

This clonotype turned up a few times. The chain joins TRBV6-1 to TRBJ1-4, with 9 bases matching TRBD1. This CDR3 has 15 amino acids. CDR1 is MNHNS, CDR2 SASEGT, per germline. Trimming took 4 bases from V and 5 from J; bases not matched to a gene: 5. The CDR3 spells CASSGGQGLNEKLFF. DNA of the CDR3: TGTGCCAGCAGTGGGGGACAGGGCCTGAATGAAAAACTGTTTTTT.

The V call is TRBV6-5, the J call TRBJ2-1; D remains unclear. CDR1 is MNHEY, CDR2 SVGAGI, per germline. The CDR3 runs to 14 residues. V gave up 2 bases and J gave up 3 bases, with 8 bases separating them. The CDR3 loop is CASSYNGGYNEQFF. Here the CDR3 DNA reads TGTGCCAGCAGTTACAACGGCGGCTACAATGAGCAGTTCTTC.

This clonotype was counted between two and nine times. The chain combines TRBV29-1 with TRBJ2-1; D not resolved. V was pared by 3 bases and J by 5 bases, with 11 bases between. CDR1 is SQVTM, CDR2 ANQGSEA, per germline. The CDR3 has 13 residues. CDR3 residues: CSVDGPRNNEQFF. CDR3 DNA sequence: TGCAGCGTTGACGGGCCCAGAAACAATGAGCAGTTCTTC.

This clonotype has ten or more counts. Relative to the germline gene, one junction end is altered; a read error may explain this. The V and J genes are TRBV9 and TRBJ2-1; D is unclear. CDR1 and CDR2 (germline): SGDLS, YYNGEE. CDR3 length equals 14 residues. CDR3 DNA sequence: TGTGCCAGCAGCGTAGGCACTCTCTACACTGAGCAGTTCTTC. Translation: CASSVGTLYTEQFF.

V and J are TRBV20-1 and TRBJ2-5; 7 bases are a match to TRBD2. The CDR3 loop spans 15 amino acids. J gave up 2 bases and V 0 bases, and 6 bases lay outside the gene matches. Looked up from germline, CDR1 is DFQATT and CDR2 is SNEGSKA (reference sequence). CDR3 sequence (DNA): TGCAGTGCTAGAGATGCGGGAGTGGCACAAGAGACCCAGTACTTC. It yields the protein CSARDAGVAQETQYF.

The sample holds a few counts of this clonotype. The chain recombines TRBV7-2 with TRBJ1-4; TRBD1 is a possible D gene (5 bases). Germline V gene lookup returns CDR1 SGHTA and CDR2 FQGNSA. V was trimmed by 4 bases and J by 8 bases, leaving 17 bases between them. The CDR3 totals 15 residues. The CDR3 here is CASSSTGNRWEKLFF. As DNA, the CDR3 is TGTGCCAGCAGCTCAACAGGAAACCGGTGGGAAAAACTGTTTTTT.

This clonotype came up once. CDR3: CASSLRSGTGEQFF. For the CDR3, the DNA is TGTGCCAGCAGCTTAAGGAGCGGGACGGGTGAGCAGTTCTTC. V is TRBV11-2 and J is TRBJ2-1; 7 bases agree with TRBD2. The CDR3 is 14 residues long. V shed 2 bases, J shed 9 bases, and the junction held 7 bases outside the gene matches. CDR1 is SGHAT, CDR2 FQNNGV, per germline.

The chain's CDR3 is CASRPTGRETQYF. In DNA form, the CDR3 reads TGTGCCAGCAGACCGACAGGGAGAGAGACCCAGTACTTC. This chain links TRBV7-2 with TRBJ2-5, with TRBD1 matching over 7 bases. Germline V CDR1 and CDR2: SGHTA, FQGNSA. Trimming removed 6 bases from V and 4 bases from J; junction bases left unmatched: 5. The CDR3 totals 13 residues.

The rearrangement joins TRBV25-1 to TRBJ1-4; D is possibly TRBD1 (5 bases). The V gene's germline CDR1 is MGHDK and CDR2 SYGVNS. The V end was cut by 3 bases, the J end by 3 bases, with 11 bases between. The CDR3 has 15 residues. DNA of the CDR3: TGTGCCAGCAGTGATGTGACAGAGGCTAATGAAAAACTGTTTTTT. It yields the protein CASSDVTEANEKLFF.

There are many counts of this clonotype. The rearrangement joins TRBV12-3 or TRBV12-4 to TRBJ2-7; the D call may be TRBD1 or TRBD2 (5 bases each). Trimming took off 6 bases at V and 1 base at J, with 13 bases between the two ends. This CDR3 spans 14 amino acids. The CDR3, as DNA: TGTGCCAGCAGGCCGGGACGGAAATCCTACGAGCAGTACTTC. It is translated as CASRPGRKSYEQYF.

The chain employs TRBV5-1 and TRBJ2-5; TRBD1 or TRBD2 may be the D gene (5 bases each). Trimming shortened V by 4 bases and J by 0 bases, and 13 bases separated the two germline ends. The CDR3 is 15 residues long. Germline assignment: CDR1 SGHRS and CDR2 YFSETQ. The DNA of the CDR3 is TGCGCCAGCAGCAAGTTCCAGGGAGACCAAGAGACCCAGTACTTC. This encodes CASSKFQGDQETQYF.

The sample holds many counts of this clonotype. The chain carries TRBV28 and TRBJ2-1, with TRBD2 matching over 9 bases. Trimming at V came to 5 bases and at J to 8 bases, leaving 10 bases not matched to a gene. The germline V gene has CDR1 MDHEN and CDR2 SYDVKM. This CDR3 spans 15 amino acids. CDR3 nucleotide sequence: TGTGCCAGCAGTGTACCGGGACTAGCCGGCGATGAGCAGTTCTTC. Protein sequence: CASSVPGLAGDEQFF. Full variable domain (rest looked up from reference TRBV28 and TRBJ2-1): DVKVTQSSRYLVKRTGEKVFLECVQDMDHENMFWYRQDPGLGLRLIYFSYDVKMKEKGDIPEGYSVSREKKERFSLILESASTNQTSMYLCASSVPGLAGDEQFFGPGTRLTVL.

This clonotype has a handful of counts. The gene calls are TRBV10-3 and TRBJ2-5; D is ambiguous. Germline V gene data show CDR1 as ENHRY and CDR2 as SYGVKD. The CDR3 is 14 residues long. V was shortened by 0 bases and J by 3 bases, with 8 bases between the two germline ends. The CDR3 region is CAISESARKETQYF. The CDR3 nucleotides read TGTGCCATCAGTGAGTCAGCAAGGAAAGAGACCCAGTACTTC.

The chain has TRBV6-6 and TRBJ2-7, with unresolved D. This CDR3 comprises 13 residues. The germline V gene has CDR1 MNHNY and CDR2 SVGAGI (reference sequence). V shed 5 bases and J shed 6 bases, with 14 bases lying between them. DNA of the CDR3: TGTGCCAGCAGTCCCGATGGAGCCACCGAGCAGTACTTC. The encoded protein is CASSPDGATEQYF.

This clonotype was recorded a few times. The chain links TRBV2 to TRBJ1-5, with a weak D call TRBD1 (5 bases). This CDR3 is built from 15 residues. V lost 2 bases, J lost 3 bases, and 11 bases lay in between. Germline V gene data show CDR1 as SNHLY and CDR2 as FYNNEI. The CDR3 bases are TGTGCCAGCAGTGAAACCCAGGGTGTCAATCAGCCCCAGCATTTT. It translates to CASSETQGVNQPQHF.

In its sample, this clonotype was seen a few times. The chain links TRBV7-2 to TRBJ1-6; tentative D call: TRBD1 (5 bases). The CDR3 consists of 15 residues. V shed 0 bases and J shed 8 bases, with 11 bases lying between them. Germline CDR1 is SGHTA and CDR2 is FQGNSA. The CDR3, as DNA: TGTGCCAGCAGCTTAGCGGCGGCCAGGGATTCACCCCTCCACTTT. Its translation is CASSLAAARDSPLHF.

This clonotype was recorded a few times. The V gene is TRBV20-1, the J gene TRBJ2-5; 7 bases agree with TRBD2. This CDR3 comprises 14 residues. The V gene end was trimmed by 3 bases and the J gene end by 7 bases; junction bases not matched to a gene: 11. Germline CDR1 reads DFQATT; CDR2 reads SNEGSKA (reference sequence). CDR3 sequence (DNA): TGCAGTGCTAGGCTAGCGGAGGGAAGCGGGACCCAGTACTTC. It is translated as CSARLAEGSGTQYF.

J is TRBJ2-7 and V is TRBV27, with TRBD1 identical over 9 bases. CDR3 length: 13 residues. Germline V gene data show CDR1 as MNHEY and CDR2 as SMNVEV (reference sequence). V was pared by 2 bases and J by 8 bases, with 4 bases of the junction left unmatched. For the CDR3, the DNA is TGTGCCAGCAGTTTAGGGACAGGGCGCCAGCAGTACTTC. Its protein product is CASSLGTGRQQYF.

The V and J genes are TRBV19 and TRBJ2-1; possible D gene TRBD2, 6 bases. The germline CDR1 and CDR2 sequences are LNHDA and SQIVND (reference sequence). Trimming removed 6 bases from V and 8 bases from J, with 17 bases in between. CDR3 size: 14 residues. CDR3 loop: CASRTGSMSYEQFF. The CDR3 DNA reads TGTGCCAGTAGGACCGGGAGTATGAGCTATGAGCAGTTCTTC.

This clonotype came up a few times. In DNA, the CDR3 is TGTGCCAGCATTCCCCCCGACGGGCAGCCGAACATTTACACCGGGGAGCTGTTTTTT. Its translation: CASIPPDGQPNIYTGELFF. The chain couples TRBV12-3 or TRBV12-4 to TRBJ2-2; D is unclear. V lost 7 bases and J lost 3, with 27 bases in between. The CDR3 runs 19 residues.